This TCR beta chain is drawn from a study of blood T cell repertoires in COVID-19. Whole-study context: Acute and convalescent COVID-19 specimens originated in the United States, Italy and Spain. In each case, the material was cDNA or gDNA derived from T cells, B-cell-depleted T cells, or PBMCs.

Study processing details: Estimates of nucleated cell counts were drawn from the amplification of reference gene primers. Profiled with immunoSEQ multiplex PCR; TCRdb holds only in-frame clones, not every one. The DNA was the basis for D and trimming; V, J and clone size are from that table. The data show roughly 300,000 clones, nearly 90% seen once. This TCR was recovered from a man aged 18 to 29 with active or convalescent COVID-19. Sequencing was done on a sample of peripheral blood.

CDR3 amino acids: CASSPPGTGTDTQYF. CDR3 coding DNA: TGTGCCAGCTCACCACCCGGGACAGGCACAGATACGCAGTATTTT. The chain joins TRBV18 to TRBJ2-3, with TRBD1 matching 7 bases. This CDR3 comprises 15 residues. From germline, CDR1 is KGHSH and CDR2 LQKENI. J lost 1 base, V lost 0 bases, and 1 base had no gene match.